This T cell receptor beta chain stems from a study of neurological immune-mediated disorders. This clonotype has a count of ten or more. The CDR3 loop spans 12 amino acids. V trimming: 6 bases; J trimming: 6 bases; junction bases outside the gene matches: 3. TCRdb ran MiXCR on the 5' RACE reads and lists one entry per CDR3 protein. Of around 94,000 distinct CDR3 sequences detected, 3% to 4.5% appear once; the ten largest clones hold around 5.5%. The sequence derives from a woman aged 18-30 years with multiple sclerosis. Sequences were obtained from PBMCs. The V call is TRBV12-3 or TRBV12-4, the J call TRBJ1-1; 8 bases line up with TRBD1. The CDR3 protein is CASRLGQAEAFF. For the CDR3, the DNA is TGTGCCAGCAGACTGGGACAGGCTGAAGCTTTCTTT.